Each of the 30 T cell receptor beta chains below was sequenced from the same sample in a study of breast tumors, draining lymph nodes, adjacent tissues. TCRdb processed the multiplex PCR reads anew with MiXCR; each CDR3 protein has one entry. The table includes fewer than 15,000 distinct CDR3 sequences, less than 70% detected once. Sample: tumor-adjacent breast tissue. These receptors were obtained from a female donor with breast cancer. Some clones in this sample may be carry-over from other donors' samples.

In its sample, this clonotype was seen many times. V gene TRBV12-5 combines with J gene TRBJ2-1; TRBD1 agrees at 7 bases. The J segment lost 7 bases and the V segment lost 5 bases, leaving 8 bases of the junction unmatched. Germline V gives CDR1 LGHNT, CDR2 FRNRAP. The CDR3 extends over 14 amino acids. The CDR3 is CASGVGQFSNEQFF. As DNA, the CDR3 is TGTGCTAGTGGTGTGGGACAGTTTAGTAATGAGCAGTTCTTC.

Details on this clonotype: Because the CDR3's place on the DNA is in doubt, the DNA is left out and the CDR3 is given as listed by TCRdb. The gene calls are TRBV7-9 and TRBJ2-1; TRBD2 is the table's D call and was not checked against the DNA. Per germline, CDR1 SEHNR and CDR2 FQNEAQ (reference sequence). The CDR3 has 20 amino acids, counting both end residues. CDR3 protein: CASSFYICSASGGASNEQFF.

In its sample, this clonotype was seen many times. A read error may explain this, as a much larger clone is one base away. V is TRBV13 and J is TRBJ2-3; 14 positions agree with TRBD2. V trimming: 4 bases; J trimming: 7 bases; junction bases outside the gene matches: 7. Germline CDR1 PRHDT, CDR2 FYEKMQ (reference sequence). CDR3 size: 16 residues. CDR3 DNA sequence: TGTGCCAGCAGCTCCCCCGGGACTAGCGGGAGTTATACGCAGTATTTT. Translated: CASSSPGTSGSYTQYF.

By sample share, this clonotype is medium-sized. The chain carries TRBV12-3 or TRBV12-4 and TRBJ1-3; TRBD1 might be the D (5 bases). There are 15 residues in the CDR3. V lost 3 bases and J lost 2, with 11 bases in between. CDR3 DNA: TGTGCCAGCAGTTTGGGGACTCCTCCTGGAAACACCATATATTTT. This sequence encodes CASSLGTPPGNTIYF.

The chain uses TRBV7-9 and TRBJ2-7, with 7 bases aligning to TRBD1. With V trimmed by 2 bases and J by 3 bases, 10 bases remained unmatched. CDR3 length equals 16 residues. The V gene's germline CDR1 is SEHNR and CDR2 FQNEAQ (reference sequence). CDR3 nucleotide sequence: TGTGCCAGCAGCTTATCGGACGGGACAGAAAACTACGAGCAGTACTTC. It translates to CASSLSDGTENYEQYF.

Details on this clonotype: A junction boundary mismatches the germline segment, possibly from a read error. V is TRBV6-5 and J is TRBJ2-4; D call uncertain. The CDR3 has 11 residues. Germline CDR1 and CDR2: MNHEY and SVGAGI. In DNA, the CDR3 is TGTGCCAGCAGTCACTCAAACATTCAGTACTTC. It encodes CASSHSNIQYF.

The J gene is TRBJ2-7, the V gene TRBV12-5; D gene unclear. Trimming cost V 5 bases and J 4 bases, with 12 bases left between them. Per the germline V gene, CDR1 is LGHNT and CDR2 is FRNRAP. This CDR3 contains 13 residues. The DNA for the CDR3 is TGTGCTAGTGGTATTACCGCAGGTTACGAGCAGTACTTC. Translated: CASGITAGYEQYF.

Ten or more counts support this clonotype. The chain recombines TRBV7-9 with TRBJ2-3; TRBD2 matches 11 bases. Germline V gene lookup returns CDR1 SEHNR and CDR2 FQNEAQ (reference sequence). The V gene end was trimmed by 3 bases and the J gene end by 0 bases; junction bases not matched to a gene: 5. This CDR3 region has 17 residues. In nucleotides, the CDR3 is TGTGCCAGCAGCTTCACTAGCGGGGGAACTAGCACAGATACGCAGTATTTT. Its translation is CASSFTSGGTSTDTQYF.

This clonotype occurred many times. The CDR3 is CASSNSPGPIQETQYF. The CDR3 bases are TGTGCCAGCTCAAACTCTCCGGGACCAATACAAGAGACCCAGTACTTC. V gene TRBV11-3 combines with J gene TRBJ2-5; either TRBD1 or TRBD2 may supply D (5 bases each). CDR3 size: 16 residues. The V gene lost 8 bases and the J gene lost 2 bases, with 21 bases spanning the gap. Germline values: CDR1 SGHNT, CDR2 YENEEA.

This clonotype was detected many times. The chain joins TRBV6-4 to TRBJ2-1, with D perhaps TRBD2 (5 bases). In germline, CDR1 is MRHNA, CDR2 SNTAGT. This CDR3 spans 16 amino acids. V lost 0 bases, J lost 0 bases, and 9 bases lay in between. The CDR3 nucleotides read TGTGCCAGCAGTGACTCGACTATCAACTCCTACAATGAGCAGTTCTTC. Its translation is CASSDSTINSYNEQFF.

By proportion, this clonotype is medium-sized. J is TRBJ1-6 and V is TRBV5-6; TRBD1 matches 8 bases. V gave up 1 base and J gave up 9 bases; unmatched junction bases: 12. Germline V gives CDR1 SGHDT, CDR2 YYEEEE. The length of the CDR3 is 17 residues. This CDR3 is CASSLLGEQGVTSPLHF. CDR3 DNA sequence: TGTGCCAGCAGCTTGTTAGGGGAACAGGGGGTTACTTCACCCCTCCACTTT. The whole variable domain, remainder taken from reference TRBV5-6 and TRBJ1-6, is DAGVTQSPTHLIKTRGQQVTLRCSPKSGHDTVSWYQQALGQGPQFIFQYYEEEERQRGNFPDRFSGHQFPNYSSELNVNALLLGDSALYLCASSLLGEQGVTSPLHFGNGTRLTVT.

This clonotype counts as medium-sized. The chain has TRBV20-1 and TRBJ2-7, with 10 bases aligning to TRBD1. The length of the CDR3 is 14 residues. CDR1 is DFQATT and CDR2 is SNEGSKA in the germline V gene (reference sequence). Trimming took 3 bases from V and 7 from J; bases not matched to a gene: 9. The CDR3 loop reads CSASPWDRGGEQYF. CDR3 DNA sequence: TGCAGTGCTAGCCCCTGGGACAGGGGTGGTGAGCAGTACTTC.

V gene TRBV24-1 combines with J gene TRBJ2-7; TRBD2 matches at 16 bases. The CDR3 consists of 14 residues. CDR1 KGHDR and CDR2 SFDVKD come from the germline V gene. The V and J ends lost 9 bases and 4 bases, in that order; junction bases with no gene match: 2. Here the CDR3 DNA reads TGTGCCACCCAGGGACTAGCGGGGGGGTACGAGCAGTACTTC. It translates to CATQGLAGGYEQYF.

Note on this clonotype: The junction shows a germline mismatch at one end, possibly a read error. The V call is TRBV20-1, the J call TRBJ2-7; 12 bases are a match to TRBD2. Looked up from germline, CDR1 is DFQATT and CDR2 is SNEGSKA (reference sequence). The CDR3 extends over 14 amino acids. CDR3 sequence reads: CSASGGALTYEQYF. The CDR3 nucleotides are TGCAGCGCTAGCGGGGGGGCCTTGACCTACGAGCAGTACTTC.

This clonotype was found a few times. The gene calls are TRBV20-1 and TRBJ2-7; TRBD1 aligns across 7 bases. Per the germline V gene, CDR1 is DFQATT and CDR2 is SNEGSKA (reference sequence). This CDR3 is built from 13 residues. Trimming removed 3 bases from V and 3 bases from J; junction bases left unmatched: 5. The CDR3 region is CSASGTENYEQYF. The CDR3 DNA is TGCAGTGCTAGCGGGACAGAAAACTACGAGCAGTACTTC.

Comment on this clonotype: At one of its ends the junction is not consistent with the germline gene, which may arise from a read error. The CDR3, as DNA: TGTGCCAGCAGTGAAGCGCTTCAGTCGGGACAGGGCTACGAGCAGTATTTC. Its translation is CASSEALQSGQGYEQYF. The genes are TRBV2 and TRBJ2-7, with 9 bases identical to TRBD1. The CDR3 contains 17 residues. Germline assignment: CDR1 SNHLY and CDR2 FYNNEI.

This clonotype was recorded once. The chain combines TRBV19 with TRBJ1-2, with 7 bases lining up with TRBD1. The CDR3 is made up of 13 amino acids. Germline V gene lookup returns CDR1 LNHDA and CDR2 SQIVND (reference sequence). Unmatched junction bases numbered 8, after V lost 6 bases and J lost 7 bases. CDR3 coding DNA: TGTGCCAGTAGCCTTACAGGGGTTAGTGGCTACACCTTC. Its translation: CASSLTGVSGYTF.

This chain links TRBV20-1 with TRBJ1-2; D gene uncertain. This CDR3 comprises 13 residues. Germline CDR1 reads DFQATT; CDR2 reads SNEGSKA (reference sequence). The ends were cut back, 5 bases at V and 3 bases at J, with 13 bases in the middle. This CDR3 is CSAQLGVDYGYTF. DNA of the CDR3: TGCAGTGCTCAATTGGGAGTCGACTATGGCTACACCTTC.

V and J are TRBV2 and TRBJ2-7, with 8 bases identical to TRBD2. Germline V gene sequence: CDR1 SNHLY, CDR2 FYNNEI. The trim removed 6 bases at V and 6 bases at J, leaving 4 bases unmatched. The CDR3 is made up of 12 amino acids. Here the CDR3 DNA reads TGTGCCAGCAGGGGAGCGGGGGCCGAGCAGTACTTC. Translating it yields CASRGAGAEQYF. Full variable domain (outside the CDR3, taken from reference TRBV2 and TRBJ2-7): EPEVTQTPSHQVTQMGQEVILRCVPISNHLYFYWYRQILGQKVEFLVSFYNNEISEKSEIFDDQFSVERPDGSNFTLKIRSTKLEDSAMYFCASRGAGAEQYFGPGTRLTVT.

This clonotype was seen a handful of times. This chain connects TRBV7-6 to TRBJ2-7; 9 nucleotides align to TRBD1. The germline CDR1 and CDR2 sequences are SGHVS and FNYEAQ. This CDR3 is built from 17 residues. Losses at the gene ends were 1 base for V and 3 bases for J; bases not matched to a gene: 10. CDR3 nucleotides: TGTGCCAGCAGCTTAGGGGGGACAGGGACTGAAAACTACGAGCAGTACTTC. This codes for CASSLGGTGTENYEQYF.

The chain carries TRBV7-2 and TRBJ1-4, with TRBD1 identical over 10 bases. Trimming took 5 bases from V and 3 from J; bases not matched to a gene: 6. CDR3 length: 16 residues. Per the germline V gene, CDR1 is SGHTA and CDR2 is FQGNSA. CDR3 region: CASSGDRGPPNEKLFF. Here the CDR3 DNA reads TGTGCCAGCAGCGGGGACAGGGGCCCCCCTAATGAAAAACTGTTTTTT.

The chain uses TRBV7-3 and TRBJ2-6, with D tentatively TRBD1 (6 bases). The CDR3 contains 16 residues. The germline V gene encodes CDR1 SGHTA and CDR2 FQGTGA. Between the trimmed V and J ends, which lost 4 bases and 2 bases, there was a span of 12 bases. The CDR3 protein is CASSSRTEAGANVLTF. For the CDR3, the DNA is TGTGCCAGCAGCTCGAGGACAGAGGCTGGGGCCAACGTCCTGACTTTC.

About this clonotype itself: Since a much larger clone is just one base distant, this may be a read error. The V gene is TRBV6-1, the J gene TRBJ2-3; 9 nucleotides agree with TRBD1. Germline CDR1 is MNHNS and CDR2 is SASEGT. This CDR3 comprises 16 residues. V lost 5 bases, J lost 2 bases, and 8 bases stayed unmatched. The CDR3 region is CASSLRDRVSTDTQYF. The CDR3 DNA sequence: TGTGCCAGCAGTCTACGGGACAGGGTATCCACAGATACGCAGTATTTT.

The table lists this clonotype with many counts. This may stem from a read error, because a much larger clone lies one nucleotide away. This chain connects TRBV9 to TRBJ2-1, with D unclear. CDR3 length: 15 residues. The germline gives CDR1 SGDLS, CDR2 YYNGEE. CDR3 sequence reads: CASSVDLSSYNEPFF. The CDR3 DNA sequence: TGTGCCAGCAGCGTAGATCTAAGCTCCTACAATGAGCCGTTCTTC.

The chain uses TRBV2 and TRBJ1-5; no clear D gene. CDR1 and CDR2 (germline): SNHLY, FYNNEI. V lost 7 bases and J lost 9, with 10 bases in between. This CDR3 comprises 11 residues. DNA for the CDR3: TGTGCCAGCAACGAGGATGGGCCCCAGCATTTT. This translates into CASNEDGPQHF.

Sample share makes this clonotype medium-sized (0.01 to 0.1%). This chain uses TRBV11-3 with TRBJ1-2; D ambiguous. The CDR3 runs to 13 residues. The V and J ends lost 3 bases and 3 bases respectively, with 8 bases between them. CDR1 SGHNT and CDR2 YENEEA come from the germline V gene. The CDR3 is CASSLSDDYGYTF. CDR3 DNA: TGTGCCAGCAGCTTGAGTGACGACTATGGCTACACCTTC.

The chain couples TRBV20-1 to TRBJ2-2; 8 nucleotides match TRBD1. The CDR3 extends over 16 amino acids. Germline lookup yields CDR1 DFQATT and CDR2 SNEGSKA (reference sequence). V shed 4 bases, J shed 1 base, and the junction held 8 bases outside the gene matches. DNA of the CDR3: TGCAGTGCTAAAGACAGGGGTGGACTGAACACCGGGGAGCTGTTTTTT. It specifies CSAKDRGGLNTGELFF.

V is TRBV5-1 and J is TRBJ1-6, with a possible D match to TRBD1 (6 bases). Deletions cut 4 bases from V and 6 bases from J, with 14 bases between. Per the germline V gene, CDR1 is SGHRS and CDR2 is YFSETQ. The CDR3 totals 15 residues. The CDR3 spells CASSQNTGSNSPLHF. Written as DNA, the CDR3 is TGCGCCAGCAGCCAGAACACAGGGAGTAATTCACCCCTCCACTTT.

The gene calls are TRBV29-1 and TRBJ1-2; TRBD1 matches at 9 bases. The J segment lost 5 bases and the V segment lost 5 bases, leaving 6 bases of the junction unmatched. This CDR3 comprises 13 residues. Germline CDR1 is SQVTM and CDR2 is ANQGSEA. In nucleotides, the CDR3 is TGCAGCGTTACTCGGACAGGGGAGTATGGCTACACCTTC. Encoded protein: CSVTRTGEYGYTF.

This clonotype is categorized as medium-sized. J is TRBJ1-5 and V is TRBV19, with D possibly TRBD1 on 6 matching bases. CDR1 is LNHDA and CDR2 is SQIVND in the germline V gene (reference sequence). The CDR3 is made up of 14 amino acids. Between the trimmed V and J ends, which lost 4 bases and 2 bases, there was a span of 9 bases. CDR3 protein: CASSTYRGNQPQHF. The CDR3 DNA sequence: TGTGCCAGTAGTACATACAGGGGCAATCAGCCCCAGCATTTT.